This is a list of T cell receptor beta chains from one sample in a study of cytomegalovirus exposure and HLA in healthy donors. Profiling relied on immunoSEQ multiplex PCR, and the TCRdb table lists in-frame clones only, not all of them. The sample lists approximately 180,000 clones, about 80% occurring once. Sequencing was carried out using PBMCs. The source of these receptors is a woman aged 55-70 years in good health and CMV-seropositive. Each CDR3 is given with its conserved first and last residue. The order of the fields is CDR3 protein, CDR3 DNA, clone size, J gene, D gene, V gene. D genes are given only for firm matches. Clone size is stated in some rows and not others, as once, few, many or a class when expanded.

cdr3_aa: CAWSGASQGNYGYTF
cdr3_nt: TGTGCCTGGAGTGGAGCCTCACAGGGAAACTATGGCTACACCTTC
clone_size: .
j_call: TRBJ1-2
d_call: .
v_call: TRBV30

cdr3_aa: CASSVVGGEKLFF
cdr3_nt: TGTGCCAGTAGTGTCGTGGGAGGAGAAAAACTGTTTTTT
clone_size: .
j_call: TRBJ1-4
d_call: .
v_call: TRBV19

cdr3_aa: CSVGRGTHEQYF
cdr3_nt: TGCAGCGTTGGGCGGGGGACCCACGAGCAGTACTTC
clone_size: few
j_call: TRBJ2-7
d_call: TRBD2
v_call: TRBV29-1

cdr3_aa: CASPNQPQHF
cdr3_nt: TGTGCCAGTCCTAATCAGCCCCAGCATTTT
clone_size: .
j_call: TRBJ1-5
d_call: .
v_call: TRBV9

cdr3_aa: CASSVLQLRGVNNEQFF
cdr3_nt: TGTGCCAGCAGCGTCCTCCAGTTGCGGGGGGTAAACAATGAGCAGTTCTTC
clone_size: .
j_call: TRBJ2-1
d_call: TRBD2
v_call: TRBV9

cdr3_aa: CASSAGLYSYGYTF
cdr3_nt: TGTGCCAGCAGTGCGGGACTGTATAGCTATGGCTACACCTTC
clone_size: once
j_call: TRBJ1-2
d_call: .
v_call: TRBV6-1

cdr3_aa: CASSPGLVYEQYF
cdr3_nt: TGTGCCAGCAGCCCAGGACTAGTTTACGAGCAGTACTTC
clone_size: once
j_call: TRBJ2-7
d_call: TRBD2
v_call: TRBV11-2

cdr3_aa: CASSPRGNLGGYTF
cdr3_nt: TGTGCCAGCAGTCCCAGGGGGAACCTAGGTGGCTACACCTTC
clone_size: once
j_call: TRBJ1-2
d_call: TRBD1
v_call: TRBV2

cdr3_aa: CASSQPSGLAGGAAKNIQYF
cdr3_nt: TGTGCCAGCAGCCAGCCTTCGGGACTAGCGGGGGGAGCGGCCAAAAACATTCAGTACTTC
clone_size: once
j_call: TRBJ2-4
d_call: TRBD2
v_call: TRBV4-2

cdr3_aa: CASSPQGFTSYEQYF
cdr3_nt: TGTGCCAGCAGCCCGCAGGGGTTTACCTCCTACGAGCAGTACTTC
clone_size: .
j_call: TRBJ2-7
d_call: .
v_call: TRBV7-2

cdr3_aa: CASSLGGYEQYF
cdr3_nt: TGTGCCAGCAGCTTAGGCGGTTACGAGCAGTACTTC
clone_size: medium-sized
j_call: TRBJ2-7
d_call: .
v_call: TRBV13

cdr3_aa: CASRSGLAGENEQFF
cdr3_nt: TGTGCCAGCAGATCAGGACTAGCGGGGGAGAATGAGCAGTTCTTC
clone_size: .
j_call: TRBJ2-1
d_call: TRBD2
v_call: TRBV6-1

cdr3_aa: CASSMGQRGNQPQHF
cdr3_nt: TGTGCCAGTAGTATGGGACAGAGAGGGAATCAGCCCCAGCATTTT
clone_size: .
j_call: TRBJ1-5
d_call: TRBD1
v_call: TRBV19

cdr3_aa: CASSENAQGTYEQYF
cdr3_nt: TGTGCCAGCAGTGAAAATGCACAGGGGACCTACGAGCAGTACTTC
clone_size: .
j_call: TRBJ2-7
d_call: TRBD1
v_call: TRBV2

cdr3_aa: CASSLRGRSSGNTIYF
cdr3_nt: TGCGCCAGCAGCTTGAGAGGGCGAAGCTCTGGAAACACCATATATTTT
clone_size: .
j_call: TRBJ1-3
d_call: .
v_call: TRBV5-1

cdr3_aa: CASSPMGRGTNEKLFF
cdr3_nt: TGCGCCAGCAGCCCGATGGGCAGGGGGACTAATGAAAAACTGTTTTTT
clone_size: .
j_call: TRBJ1-4
d_call: TRBD1
v_call: TRBV5-1

cdr3_aa: CASSLGVQPQHF
cdr3_nt: TGTGCCAGCAGTTTAGGAGTCCAGCCCCAGCATTTT
clone_size: few
j_call: TRBJ1-5
d_call: .
v_call: TRBV28

cdr3_aa: CASSERNNLDTQYF
cdr3_nt: TGTGCCAGCAGTGAAAGAAACAACCTAGATACGCAGTATTTT
clone_size: few
j_call: TRBJ2-3
d_call: .
v_call: TRBV2

cdr3_aa: CAWAPRELEWETQYF
cdr3_nt: TGTGCCTGGGCACCAAGGGAACTAGAGTGGGAGACCCAGTACTTC
clone_size: .
j_call: TRBJ2-5
d_call: .
v_call: TRBV30

cdr3_aa: CASSRGDSLYEQYF
cdr3_nt: TGTGCCAGCTCACGAGGGGACAGCCTCTACGAGCAGTACTTC
clone_size: .
j_call: TRBJ2-7
d_call: TRBD1
v_call: TRBV18

cdr3_aa: CASSQDGGGKYEQYF
cdr3_nt: TGTGCCAGCAGCCAAGACGGCGGGGGAAAATACGAGCAGTACTTC
clone_size: .
j_call: TRBJ2-7
d_call: TRBD2
v_call: TRBV4-2

cdr3_aa: CASSLRRGGRTDTQYF
cdr3_nt: TGTGCCAGCTCCCTTCGGCGAGGGGGTCGCACAGATACGCAGTATTTT
clone_size: .
j_call: TRBJ2-3
d_call: .
v_call: TRBV18

cdr3_aa: CASSPNQERPNYGYTF
cdr3_nt: TGTGCCAGCAGCCCTAACCAGGAGCGGCCTAACTATGGCTACACCTTC
clone_size: few
j_call: TRBJ1-2
d_call: .
v_call: TRBV21-1

cdr3_aa: CASSLGRGARQETQYF
cdr3_nt: TGTGCCAGCAGTTTAGGGCGGGGGGCCAGACAAGAGACCCAGTACTTC
clone_size: .
j_call: TRBJ2-5
d_call: TRBD2
v_call: TRBV28

cdr3_aa: CATTRGGEQYF
cdr3_nt: TGTGCCACCACCCGAGGGGGCGAGCAGTACTTC
clone_size: .
j_call: TRBJ2-7
d_call: .
v_call: TRBV27

cdr3_aa: CASSPSGGNYEQYF
cdr3_nt: TGTGCCAGCAGCCCTAGCGGGGGAAACTACGAGCAGTACTTC
clone_size: .
j_call: TRBJ2-7
d_call: TRBD2
v_call: TRBV9

cdr3_aa: CASSAVGGNEQYF
cdr3_nt: TGTGCCAGCAGTGCCGTTGGGGGCAACGAGCAGTACTTC
clone_size: few
j_call: TRBJ2-7
d_call: .
v_call: TRBV6-1

cdr3_aa: CASSSRDRVNIQYF
cdr3_nt: TGTGCCAGCAGCTCGCGGGACAGGGTAAACATTCAGTACTTC
clone_size: few
j_call: TRBJ2-4
d_call: TRBD1
v_call: TRBV7-9

cdr3_aa: CAWSAGTWGEQYF
cdr3_nt: TGTGCCTGGAGCGCCGGGACATGGGGGGAGCAGTACTTC
clone_size: .
j_call: TRBJ2-7
d_call: .
v_call: TRBV30

cdr3_aa: CASSLTSADTQYF
cdr3_nt: TGCGCCAGCAGCTTAACTTCAGCGGATACGCAGTATTTT
clone_size: once
j_call: TRBJ2-3
d_call: .
v_call: TRBV5-1

cdr3_aa: CASSLTGVDEQYF
cdr3_nt: TGCGCCAGCAGCTTGACAGGGGTGGACGAGCAGTACTTC
clone_size: once
j_call: TRBJ2-7
d_call: TRBD1
v_call: TRBV5-1

cdr3_aa: CASTLGQRNEKLFF
cdr3_nt: TGTGCCAGCACCTTGGGGCAGAGAAATGAAAAACTGTTTTTT
clone_size: few
j_call: TRBJ1-4
d_call: .
v_call: TRBV28

cdr3_aa: CASSQDRAGTNEKLFF
cdr3_nt: TGCGCCAGCAGCCAAGATCGGGCAGGGACTAATGAAAAACTGTTTTTT
clone_size: few
j_call: TRBJ1-4
d_call: .
v_call: TRBV7-9

cdr3_aa: CASSSTGSSYEQYF
cdr3_nt: TGTGCCAGCAGTTCGACAGGGAGCTCCTACGAGCAGTACTTC
clone_size: few
j_call: TRBJ2-7
d_call: TRBD1
v_call: TRBV6-6

cdr3_aa: CASSLDVANSPLHF
cdr3_nt: TGTGCCAGCAGCTTAGATGTGGCTAATTCACCCCTCCACTTT
clone_size: .
j_call: TRBJ1-6
d_call: .
v_call: TRBV11-2

cdr3_aa: CASSLDGGGAYEQYF
cdr3_nt: TGTGCCAGCAGCTTAGATGGAGGGGGCGCGTACGAGCAGTACTTC
clone_size: .
j_call: TRBJ2-7
d_call: .
v_call: TRBV7-2

cdr3_aa: CASSARQVGEQYF
cdr3_nt: TGTGCCAGCAGCGCTCGACAGGTCGGCGAGCAGTACTTC
clone_size: .
j_call: TRBJ2-7
d_call: .
v_call: TRBV7-2

cdr3_aa: CASGRTDEAFF
cdr3_nt: TGTGCCAGCGGAAGAACAGATGAAGCTTTCTTT
clone_size: .
j_call: TRBJ1-1
d_call: .
v_call: TRBV7-9

cdr3_aa: CASSQSEVDTGELFF
cdr3_nt: TGTGCCAGCAGCCAATCGGAGGTTGACACCGGGGAGCTGTTTTTT
clone_size: .
j_call: TRBJ2-2
d_call: .
v_call: TRBV4-2

cdr3_aa: CAWALQGLAGANVLTF
cdr3_nt: TGTGCCTGGGCCTTACAGGGATTAGCTGGGGCCAACGTCCTGACTTTC
clone_size: .
j_call: TRBJ2-6
d_call: .
v_call: TRBV30

cdr3_aa: CASSAYSGSYEQYF
cdr3_nt: TGTGCCAGCAGTGCCTACTCGGGATCCTACGAGCAGTACTTC
clone_size: .
j_call: TRBJ2-7
d_call: .
v_call: TRBV6-1

cdr3_aa: CASSRGGAGGPGRYF
cdr3_nt: TGTGCCAGCAGCCGAGGAGGGGCGGGAGGGCCTGGTCGGTACTTC
clone_size: .
j_call: TRBJ2-7
d_call: TRBD2
v_call: TRBV7-2